The clone carrying this T cell receptor (beta chain) was seen only once. Original analysis: The authors estimated nucleated cell counts from reference gene primer amplification. Sequencing was performed with immunoSEQ multiplex PCR; in TCRdb, only in-frame clones are kept and a portion is missing. The DNA gave D and trimming, while V, J and clone size come from that table. Among tens of thousands of clones, around nine tenths were seen once, and the ten largest hold approximately 9%. The record originates from a study of blood T cell repertoires in COVID-19. Study-wide context: Sites across the United States, Italy and Spain contributed samples from acute and convalescent COVID-19. From T cells, B-cell-depleted T cells, or PBMCs came the material, which was cDNA or gDNA.

Trimming left V 6 bases short and J 8 bases short, with 14 bases between. CDR1 MRHNA and CDR2 SNTAGT come from the germline V gene. The CDR3 covers 13 residues. J is TRBJ2-1 and V is TRBV6-4; a possible D gene is TRBD2 (5 bases). Sequenced: peripheral blood. The receptor's source is a human donor with active COVID-19. The donor label of this sample is uncertain. CDR3 DNA: TGTGCCAGCAGCGCCGAGCGGAGTGATGAGCAGTTCTTC. Protein sequence: CASSAERSDEQFF.